Below are 31 T cell receptor beta chains sequenced from a single sample in a study of T cell responses to AZD1222 COVID-19 vaccine. Produced via immunoSEQ multiplex PCR; TCRdb's table is partial and in-frame only. Seen here are roughly 150,000 clones, 88% observed once, and the top ten hold around 2.3%. This sample comprised peripheral blood, obtained on day 0 of AZD1222 vaccination. Receptor source: an adult in good health.

V gene TRBV4-2 combines with J gene TRBJ1-6; 7 bases map to TRBD1. V lost 0 bases to trimming and J lost 7 bases; unmatched junction nucleotides: 18. CDR1 is LGHNA, CDR2 YNFKEQ, per germline. This CDR3 is built from 20 residues. The CDR3, as DNA: TGTGCCAGCAGCCAAGATCTTGTGACAGGGAGTGTACTGAGAAATTCACCCCTCCACTTT. It codes for CASSQDLVTGSVLRNSPLHF.

This clone occurred a few times. This chain links TRBV6-2 or TRBV6-3 with TRBJ1-1, with D possibly TRBD1 on 6 matching bases. CDR1 and CDR2 from the germline V gene are MNHEY and SVGEGT. The CDR3 is 16 residues long. The V end was cut by 4 bases, the J end by 3 bases, with 18 bases between. The CDR3 loop reads CASSSRLSTGHTEAFF. The DNA of the CDR3 is TGTGCCAGCAGTTCCCGATTATCGACAGGCCACACTGAAGCTTTCTTT.

The J gene is TRBJ1-6, the V gene TRBV27, with 10 bases that match TRBD1. CDR1 and CDR2 (germline): MNHEY, SMNVEV (reference sequence). V trimming: 3 bases; J trimming: 9 bases; junction bases outside the gene matches: 5. This CDR3 has 15 residues. CDR3 amino acids: CASSLWDRGRSPLHF. The CDR3, as DNA: TGTGCCAGCAGTTTGTGGGACAGGGGTCGTTCACCCCTCCACTTT.

The chain couples TRBV28 to TRBJ1-2; 8 bases agree with TRBD1. In germline, CDR1 is MDHEN, CDR2 SYDVKM. V lost 3 bases and J lost 8; bases outside the gene matches: 5. The CDR3 loop spans 13 amino acids. This CDR3 reads CASSFRGPDGYTF. CDR3 nucleotide sequence: TGTGCCAGCAGTTTCAGGGGGCCCGACGGCTACACCTTC.

V usage is TRBV5-1 and J usage is TRBJ2-1, with 9 nucleotides matching TRBD1. The CDR3 is made up of 13 amino acids. The V gene end was trimmed by 8 bases and the J gene end by 6 bases; junction bases not matched to a gene: 6. CDR1 and CDR2 (germline): SGHRS, YFSETQ. CDR3 sequence: CASTDRGINEQFF. The DNA for the CDR3 is TGCGCCAGTACGGACAGGGGAATCAATGAGCAGTTCTTC. Filled out from reference TRBV5-1 and TRBJ2-1, the complete variable domain reads KAGVTQTPRYLIKTRGQQVTLSCSPISGHRSVSWYQQTPGQGLQFLFEYFSETQRNKGNFPGRFSGRQFSNSRSEMNVSTLELGDSALYLCASTDRGINEQFFGPGTRLTVL.

This clone appeared a few times. The rearrangement joins TRBV6-6 to TRBJ1-5; D is undetermined. The CDR3 contains 14 residues. V lost 2 bases and J 4 bases, leaving 9 bases between the germline ends. Germline CDR1 and CDR2: MNHNY and SVGAGI (reference sequence). The CDR3 DNA is TGTGCCAGCAGTTACGCTGAAGTTAATCAGCCCCAGCATTTT. This translates into CASSYAEVNQPQHF.

This clone was seen once. The chain uses TRBV7-3 and TRBJ2-4; D call uncertain. CDR3 length: 13 amino acids. Trimming left V 6 bases short and J 1 base short, with 7 bases between. Germline assignment: CDR1 SGHTA and CDR2 FQGTGA. The CDR3 protein is CASRPGAKNIQYF. The CDR3, as DNA: TGTGCCAGCAGGCCAGGTGCCAAAAACATTCAGTACTTC. Supplemented by reference TRBV7-3 and TRBJ2-4, the full variable domain reads GAGVSQTPSNKVTEKGKYVELRCDPISGHTALYWYRQSLGQGPEFLIYFQGTGAADDSGLPNDRFFAVRPEGSVSTLKIQRTERGDSAVYLCASRPGAKNIQYFGAGTRLSVL.

This rearrangement joins TRBV5-4 to TRBJ2-5, with 13 bases identical to TRBD2. The CDR3 is 16 amino acids. With 4 bases clipped from V and 0 bases from J, the junction kept 3 bases outside the gene matches. Germline lookup yields CDR1 SGHNT and CDR2 YYREEE (reference sequence). Here the CDR3 DNA reads TGTGCCAGCAGCCCCGGGACTAGCGGGAACCAAGAGACCCAGTACTTC. Translated: CASSPGTSGNQETQYF.

This clone was found once. The rearrangement uses TRBV12-3 or TRBV12-4 and TRBJ2-7, with D uncertain. The CDR3 extends over 13 amino acids. V lost 3 bases to trimming and J lost 1 base, with 7 bases between them. This CDR3 reads CASSFLRSYEQYF. The CDR3 nucleotides read TGTGCCAGCAGTTTTTTGAGGTCCTACGAGCAGTACTTC.

The chain links TRBV9 to TRBJ2-5, with D uncertain. Germline V gene data show CDR1 as SGDLS and CDR2 as YYNGEE. The CDR3 is 13 residues long. Trimming removed 4 bases from V and 2 bases from J, with 9 bases in between. The CDR3 spells CASSPRSQETQYF. CDR3 DNA sequence: TGTGCCAGCAGCCCTCGTTCACAAGAGACCCAGTACTTC.

The chain recombines TRBV4-1 with TRBJ1-1; TRBD1 is a possible D gene (5 bases). The germline V gene encodes CDR1 MGHRA and CDR2 YSYEKL. The CDR3 loop spans 13 amino acids. Trimming pared 0 bases from V and 9 bases from J, leaving 11 bases between. The CDR3 nucleotides read TGCGCCAGCAGCCAAGACTGGGGGGATCAAGCTTTCTTT. This translates into CASSQDWGDQAFF.

This chain links TRBV19 with TRBJ2-2; TRBD1 is a possible D gene (6 bases). This CDR3 comprises 14 residues. The V and J ends lost 4 bases and 1 base respectively, with 7 bases between them. In germline, CDR1 is LNHDA, CDR2 SQIVND (reference sequence). The CDR3 DNA follows: TGTGCCAGTAGTAAGGGACAGAACACCGGGGAGCTGTTTTTT. This translates into CASSKGQNTGELFF. Based on the CDR3 plus reference TRBV19 and TRBJ2-2, the full variable domain is DGGITQSPKYLFRKEGQNVTLSCEQNLNHDAMYWYRQDPGQGLRLIYYSQIVNDFQKGDIAEGYSVSREKKESFPLTVTSAQKNPTAFYLCASSKGQNTGELFFGEGSRLTVL.

Here the CDR3 reads CASSHLRKGIDGYTF. In nucleotides, the CDR3 is TGTGCCAGCAGCCATCTCAGGAAGGGAATCGATGGCTACACCTTC. The chain joins TRBV14 to TRBJ1-2; D call uncertain. In germline, CDR1 is SGHDN, CDR2 FVKESK. The CDR3 is 15 amino acids. V dropped 3 bases and J dropped 6 bases, with 17 bases sitting between them.

The chain employs TRBV6-5 and TRBJ1-1; 10 positions agree with TRBD1. Germline V CDR1 and CDR2: MNHEY, SVGAGI. After removal of 6 bases from V and 5 bases from J, the junction contained 6 bases not matched to a gene. The CDR3 loop spans 14 amino acids. This CDR3 is CASRLRDRGTEAFF. CDR3 bases: TGTGCCAGCAGGCTCCGGGACAGGGGTACTGAAGCTTTCTTT.

This chain uses TRBV19 with TRBJ2-1, with 11 bases matching TRBD2. J lost 5 bases, V lost 4 bases, and 7 bases had no gene match. Germline assignment: CDR1 LNHDA and CDR2 SQIVND (reference sequence). The CDR3 sequence is 16 residues long. This CDR3 is CASSKRSGRDDNEQFF. The CDR3 bases are TGTGCCAGTAGTAAGCGTAGCGGGAGGGACGACAATGAGCAGTTCTTC.

The count of this clone is one. This chain links TRBV2 with TRBJ1-2; no clear D gene. The CDR3 runs 14 residues. Trimming took 7 bases from V and 0 from J, leaving 12 bases between them. CDR1 and CDR2 from the germline V gene are SNHLY and FYNNEI. The CDR3 DNA reads as TGTGCCAGCACCAGACACCAAACTAACTATGGCTACACCTTC. It yields the protein CASTRHQTNYGYTF.

This chain connects TRBV5-1 to TRBJ2-3; the match to TRBD1 covers 12 bases. The CDR3 length is 17 residues. Looked up from germline, CDR1 is SGHRS and CDR2 is YFSETQ. V lost 0 bases, J lost 3 bases, and 5 bases stayed unmatched. CDR3 in DNA: TGCGCCAGCAGCTTGGGGGACAGGGGGCGGACTACAGATACGCAGTATTTT. It encodes CASSLGDRGRTTDTQYF.

The V call is TRBV27, the J call TRBJ2-1; 10 nucleotides align to TRBD2. The CDR3 has 18 residues. Germline V gene lookup returns CDR1 MNHEY and CDR2 SMNVEV (reference sequence). Trimming at V came to 3 bases and at J to 2 bases, leaving 10 bases not matched to a gene. The CDR3 sequence: CASSFSSGRAYAYNEQFF. CDR3 bases: TGTGCCAGCAGTTTTTCGAGCGGGAGGGCGTATGCCTACAATGAGCAGTTCTTC.

CDR3 sequence: CSVEDGAGLNYGYTF. In DNA, the CDR3 is TGCAGCGTTGAAGATGGGGCAGGTCTTAACTATGGCTACACCTTC. The chain is built from TRBV29-1 and TRBJ1-2, with a weak D call TRBD1 (5 bases). This CDR3 contains 15 residues. The germline V gene has CDR1 SQVTM and CDR2 ANQGSEA. V lost 0 bases, J lost 1 base, and 12 bases lay in between.

This clone was observed once. The chain recombines TRBV19 with TRBJ1-2; D perhaps matches TRBD1 (5 bases). Germline V lookup: CDR1 LNHDA, CDR2 SQIVND (reference sequence). The CDR3 is 13 amino acids. Trimming took off 10 bases at V and 8 bases at J, with 20 bases between the two ends. DNA for the CDR3: TGTGCCACCGAGCAGGGTCTCTTTAGAGGCTACACCTTC. It is translated as CATEQGLFRGYTF.

This clone has just one count. The gene calls are TRBV19 and TRBJ2-4; D is ambiguous. The CDR3 runs to 13 residues. The V end lost 3 bases, the J end lost 7 bases, and 10 bases lay between the germline ends. From germline, CDR1 is LNHDA and CDR2 SQIVND (reference sequence). Here the CDR3 reads CASSINKRNIQYF. CDR3 DNA sequence: TGTGCCAGTAGTATTAACAAGAGGAACATTCAGTACTTC.

The V call is TRBV7-8, the J call TRBJ1-1, with unresolved D. Germline V gene lookup returns CDR1 SGHVS and CDR2 FQNEAQ. The CDR3 is 14 amino acids. V was pared by 5 bases and J by 2 bases, with 12 bases between. The DNA of the CDR3 is TGTGCCAGCAGCCCGGAGTGGGGTAACACTGAAGCTTTCTTT. Translating it yields CASSPEWGNTEAFF.

The chain has TRBV29-1 and TRBJ2-6; the match to TRBD1 covers 8 bases. V shed 1 base and J 0 bases; nucleotides not matched to a gene: 11. The germline V gene encodes CDR1 SQVTM and CDR2 ANQGSEA. This CDR3 has 19 amino acids. CDR3 region: CSVEGGDRTLSSGANVLTF. Written as DNA, the CDR3 is TGCAGCGTTGAAGGTGGGGACAGGACCTTAAGCTCTGGGGCCAACGTCCTGACTTTC.

The chain combines TRBV19 with TRBJ2-4; D is ambiguous. The CDR3 sequence is 12 residues long. Germline CDR1 is LNHDA and CDR2 is SQIVND (reference sequence). With 6 bases removed from V and 6 bases from J, the gap between germline ends came to 9 bases. The CDR3 here is CASSSLGNIQYF. The CDR3 coding sequence is TGTGCCAGTAGCAGTTTGGGAAACATTCAGTACTTC.

The chain couples TRBV7-9 to TRBJ2-1, with D unresolved. Germline loops: CDR1 SEHNR, CDR2 FQNEAQ (reference sequence). V was trimmed by 5 bases and J by 8 bases, leaving 16 bases between them. The CDR3 contains 14 residues. The CDR3 protein is CASSLDISLDEQFF. DNA of the CDR3: TGTGCCAGCAGCCTAGACATTAGTTTGGATGAGCAGTTCTTC.

This clone was detected only a few times. The chain links TRBV5-1 to TRBJ2-1; tentatively, D is TRBD1 or TRBD2 (7 bases each). This CDR3 spans 15 amino acids. V was cut by 4 bases and J by 9 bases, with 20 bases left in between. Per the germline V gene, CDR1 is SGHRS and CDR2 is YFSETQ. The CDR3 DNA reads as TGCGCCAGCAGCCCGGCGGCGGGAGAGGGGGCTGAGCAGTTCTTC. Protein: CASSPAAGEGAEQFF.

V and J are TRBV13 and TRBJ2-1, with D tentatively TRBD1 (6 bases). The CDR3 extends over 14 amino acids. Germline V gene sequence: CDR1 PRHDT, CDR2 FYEKMQ (reference sequence). V was trimmed by 4 bases and J by 4 bases, leaving 11 bases between them. For the CDR3, the DNA is TGTGCCAGCAGCTCCAATACAGGGTACAATGAGCAGTTCTTC. This translates into CASSSNTGYNEQFF. The whole variable domain, remainder taken from reference TRBV13 and TRBJ2-1, is AAGVIQSPRHLIKEKRETATLKCYPIPRHDTVYWYQQGPGQDPQFLISFYEKMQSDKGSIPDRFSAQQFSDYHSELNMSSLELGDSALYFCASSSNTGYNEQFFGPGTRLTVL.

Only one count was recorded for this clone. The J gene is TRBJ1-5, the V gene TRBV28; 7 nucleotides align to TRBD1. The CDR3 contains 14 residues. Trimming at V came to 5 bases and at J to 7 bases, leaving 8 bases not matched to a gene. CDR1 MDHEN and CDR2 SYDVKM come from the germline V gene. The CDR3 DNA reads TGTGCCAGCAGTCGGGACAGCTTAGGGCAGCCCCAGCATTTT. It yields the protein CASSRDSLGQPQHF.

The CDR3 reads CASRLGQGWGYTF. CDR3 bases: TGTGCCAGCAGACTCGGACAGGGATGGGGCTACACCTTC. J is TRBJ1-2 and V is TRBV12-3 or TRBV12-4, with TRBD1 matching 8 bases. V lost 6 bases, J lost 8 bases, and 8 bases stayed unmatched. The length of the CDR3 is 13 residues.

The chain uses TRBV28 and TRBJ1-1; perhaps TRBD1 as D (6 bases). The V end lost 5 bases, the J end lost 10 bases, and 14 bases lay between the germline ends. CDR1 MDHEN and CDR2 SYDVKM come from the germline V gene. CDR3 length: 12 amino acids. CDR3 region: CASSLVGGRAFF. CDR3 coding DNA: TGTGCCAGCAGTCTGGTAGGGGGGCGAGCTTTCTTT.

The chain has TRBV5-1 and TRBJ2-1; tentatively, D is TRBD1 or TRBD2 (6 bases each). V lost 2 bases, J lost 0 bases, and 15 bases lay in between. There are 17 residues in the CDR3. Germline V gene lookup returns CDR1 SGHRS and CDR2 YFSETQ. As DNA, the CDR3 is TGCGCCAGCAGCTTAACCGGGGGCCTTGGCTCCTACAATGAGCAGTTCTTC. This translates into CASSLTGGLGSYNEQFF.